These T cell receptor beta chains were read from a single sample in a study of blood T cell repertoires in COVID-19. TCRdb's table, derived via immunoSEQ multiplex PCR, lists solely in-frame clones and lacks some. The sample includes about 170,000 clones, roughly 85% of them seen just once. The material sequenced was peripheral blood. The receptors were gathered from a human donor with acute or convalescent COVID-19. The donor label of this sample is uncertain. CDR3s include the opening cysteine and the closing phenylalanine or tryptophan. The D gene is left open where the match is weak. Size is omitted from some rows. Given values are once, few, many or a class for expanded clones.

d_call j_call v_call clone_size cdr3_aa cdr3_nt
TRBD1 TRBJ1-5 TRBV18 . CASSPSDRVGQPQHF TGTGCCAGCTCACCCTCGGACAGGGTGGGTCAGCCCCAGCATTTT
. TRBJ1-3 TRBV7-6 . CASSLVAKSGNTIYF TGTGCCAGCAGCTTAGTTGCCAAGAGCGGAAACACCATATATTTT
. TRBJ2-3 TRBV9 . CASSESKSSRDSTDTQYF TGTGCCAGCAGCGAATCCAAGAGCAGCAGGGACTCGACAGATACGCAGTATTTT
. TRBJ1-3 TRBV10-2 . CASRTGTSGNTIYF TGCGCCAGTAGAACAGGGACCTCTGGAAACACCATATATTTT
TRBD1 TRBJ2-2 TRBV5-6 once CASRSLDRVAGELFF TGTGCCAGCAGGTCCCTGGACAGGGTGGCCGGGGAGCTGTTTTTT
. TRBJ1-5 TRBV18 . CASSQQGRNQPQHF TGTGCCAGCTCACAACAGGGAAGGAATCAGCCCCAGCATTTT
. TRBJ2-7 TRBV10-3 . CATADRLGYEQYF TGTGCCACCGCCGACAGGCTTGGTTACGAGCAGTACTTC
. TRBJ2-5 TRBV27 few CASSSLTTPQETQYF TGTGCCAGCAGTTCCCTAACGACACCGCAAGAGACCCAGTACTTC
TRBD1 TRBJ2-5 TRBV5-1 . CASSLRDRVVETQYF TGCGCCAGCAGCTTACGGGACAGGGTGGTGGAGACCCAGTACTTC
TRBD2 TRBJ2-5 TRBV5-1 few CASRLLSSGTKTQYF TGCGCCAGCAGACTACTGTCTAGCGGGACGAAGACCCAGTACTTC
. TRBJ2-3 TRBV15 . CATSREAGAFTDTQYF TGTGCCACCAGCAGAGAGGCGGGGGCTTTCACAGATACGCAGTATTTT
. TRBJ2-7 TRBV19 . CASSTEQYRDPYEQYF TGTGCCAGTAGTACCGAGCAATACAGGGACCCCTACGAGCAGTACTTC
TRBD1 TRBJ2-7 TRBV7-2 few CASSFGRDRTYEQYF TGTGCCAGCAGCTTTGGCCGGGACAGAACCTACGAGCAGTACTTC
. TRBJ1-6 TRBV30 once CAWSPQGGNSPLHF TGTGCCTGGAGTCCACAGGGCGGGAATTCACCCCTCCACTTT
TRBD1 TRBJ1-4 TRBV7-6 . CASSLGQGANEKLFF TGTGCCAGCAGCTTAGGCCAGGGGGCTAATGAAAAACTGTTTTTT
TRBD1 TRBJ1-2 TRBV6-5 . CASSTGTANYGYTF TGTGCCAGCAGTACCGGGACAGCTAACTATGGCTACACCTTC
TRBD2 TRBJ2-1 TRBV11-2 . CASSFSGGYYNEQFF TGTGCCAGCAGCTTTAGCGGGGGCTACTACAATGAGCAGTTCTTC
TRBD1 TRBJ1-4 TRBV7-2 . CASSEPGTVFNEKLFF TGTGCCAGCAGCGAACCCGGGACAGTATTTAATGAAAAACTGTTTTTT
TRBD2 TRBJ2-7 TRBV28 . CASSGPGGAREQYF TGTGCCAGCAGTGGACCCGGGGGGGCCCGCGAGCAGTACTTC
TRBD1 TRBJ1-5 TRBV3-1/TRBV3-2 few CASSQGQGNQPQHF TGTGCCAGCAGCCAAGGACAGGGGAATCAGCCCCAGCATTTT
. TRBJ1-5 TRBV19 . CASSPRRTADSNQPQHF TGTGCCAGTAGTCCCCGTCGGACAGCCGATAGCAATCAGCCCCAGCATTTT
. TRBJ1-2 TRBV4-3 . CASSQDATLNYGYTF TGCGCCAGCAGCCAAGACGCCACTCTTAACTATGGCTACACCTTC